What follows describes a single T cell receptor beta chain. The target antigen is unknown. The sample originates from a study of stem cell transplantation in POMP-related autoinflammatory disease. The study, taken as a whole, reports: Unique TRB V-J gene pairings were limited in number in patients with PRAID.

Generated by immunoSEQ multiplex PCR, the TCRdb table keeps only in-frame clones and is missing some. Of some 1,300 clones in the sample, over 60% were seen once. This clonotype was sampled from a human donor with POMP-related autoinflammation and immune dysregulation (PRAID). Here the sequenced sample was Tregs from PBMCs, taken before stem cell transplantation.

The CDR3 protein is CASSYRTRFTRWENSPLHF. The CDR3, as DNA: TGTGCCAGCAGCTACCGGACAAGGTTTACCCGATGGGAAAATTCACCCCTCCACTTT. V and J are TRBV5-6 and TRBJ1-6, with D maybe TRBD1 (5 bases). The CDR3 totals 19 residues. Trimming pared 3 bases from V and 7 bases from J, leaving 26 bases between. CDR1 is SGHDT and CDR2 is YYEEEE in the germline V gene.